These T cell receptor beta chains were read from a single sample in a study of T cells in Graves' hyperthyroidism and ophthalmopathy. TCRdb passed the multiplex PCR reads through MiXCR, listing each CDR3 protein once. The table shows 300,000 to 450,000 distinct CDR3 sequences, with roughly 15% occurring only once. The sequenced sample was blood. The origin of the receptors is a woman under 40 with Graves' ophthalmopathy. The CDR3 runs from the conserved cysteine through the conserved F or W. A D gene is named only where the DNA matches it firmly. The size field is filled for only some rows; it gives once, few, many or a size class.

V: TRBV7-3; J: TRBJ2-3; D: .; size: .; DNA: TGTGCCAGCAGCTTGACCGGGGGCCCCACAGATACGCAGTGTTTT; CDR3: CASSLTGGPTDTQCF
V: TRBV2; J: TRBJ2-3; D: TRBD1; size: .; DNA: TGTGCCAGCAGTGAACAGGGGGCGGTGCGTAATACGCAGTATTTT; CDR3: CASSEQGAVRNTQYF
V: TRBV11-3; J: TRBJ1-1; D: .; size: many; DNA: TGTGCCAGCAGCTTAGTTGGTACGGGTTTTGAAGCTTTCTTT; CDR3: CASSLVGTGFEAFF
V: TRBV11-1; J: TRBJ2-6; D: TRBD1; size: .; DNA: TGTGCCAGCAGCTTAGGGGGTGGCAGGGGGTCTCGCGGGGCCAACGTCCTGACTTTC; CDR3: CASSLGGGRGSRGANVLTF
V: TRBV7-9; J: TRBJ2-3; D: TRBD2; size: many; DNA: TGTGCCAGCAAGGATACTAGCGGTACCACAGATACGCAGTATTTT; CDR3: CASKDTSGTTDTQYF
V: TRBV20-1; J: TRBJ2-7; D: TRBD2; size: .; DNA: TGCAGTGCTCCTCCCGGGACTAGCGGGGACTCCTACGAGCAGTACTTC; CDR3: CSAPPGTSGDSYEQYF
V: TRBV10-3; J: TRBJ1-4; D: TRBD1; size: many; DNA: TGTGCCATCGGACAGGGGGATTCTAATGAAAAACTGTTTTTT; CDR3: CAIGQGDSNEKLFF
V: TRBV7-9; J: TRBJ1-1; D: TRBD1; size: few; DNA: TGTGCCAGCAAACAGGGGGTCCCCACTGAAGCTTTCTTT; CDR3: CASKQGVPTEAFF
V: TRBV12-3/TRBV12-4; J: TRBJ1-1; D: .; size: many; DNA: TGTGCCAGCAGTCCCCGGCCTGGGACTGAAGCTTTCTTT; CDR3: CASSPRPGTEAFF
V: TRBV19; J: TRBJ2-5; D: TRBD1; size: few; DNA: TGTGCCAGTAGTGCCCAACGGACAGGAAGTCTCTCGACCCAGTACTTC; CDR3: CASSAQRTGSLSTQYF
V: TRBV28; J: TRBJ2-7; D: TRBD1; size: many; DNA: TGTGCCAGCAGTCGGGGGACAGGGGAAGACGAGCAGTACTTC; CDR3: CASSRGTGEDEQYF
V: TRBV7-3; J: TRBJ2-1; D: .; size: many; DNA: TGTGCCAGCAGGTTGACGCAGGGTGTTCCGTTCTTC; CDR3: CASRLTQGVPFF
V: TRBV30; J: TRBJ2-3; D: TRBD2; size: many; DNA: TGTGCCTGGGGGACTAGCGGGGGGTCAGATACGCAGTATTTT; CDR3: CAWGTSGGSDTQYF
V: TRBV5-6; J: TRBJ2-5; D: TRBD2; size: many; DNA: TGTGCCAGCAGCTTGGGAGCGAGCGGGGGGCGCCACGAGACCCAGTACTTC; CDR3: CASSLGASGGRHETQYF
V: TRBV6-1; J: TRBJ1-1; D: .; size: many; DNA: TGTGCCAGCAGGGAAGGGCAGACCTACACTGAAGCTTTCTTT; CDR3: CASREGQTYTEAFF
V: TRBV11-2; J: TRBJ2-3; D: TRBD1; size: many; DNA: TGTGCCAGCAGCTGGGGGACAGGGATATCAGATACGCAGTATTTT; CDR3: CASSWGTGISDTQYF
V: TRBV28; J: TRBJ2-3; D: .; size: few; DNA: TGTGCCAGCAGTTTTGTAGCCGGGACAGATACGCAGTATTTT; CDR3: CASSFVAGTDTQYF
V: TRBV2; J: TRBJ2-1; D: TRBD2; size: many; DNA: TGTGCCAGCACCCTAGCGGTCTACAATGAGCAGTTCTTC; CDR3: CASTLAVYNEQFF
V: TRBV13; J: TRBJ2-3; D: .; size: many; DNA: TGTGCCAGCAGCACGGGACTTCCCCCGGATACGCAGTATTTT; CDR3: CASSTGLPPDTQYF
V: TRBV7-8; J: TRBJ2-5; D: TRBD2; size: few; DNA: TGTGCCAGCCTGTGGCGGGGGGGCCCCGAGACCCAGTACTTC; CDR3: CASLWRGGPETQYF
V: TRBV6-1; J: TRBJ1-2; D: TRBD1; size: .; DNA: TGTGCCAGCAGCCTTGAAGGGGGCACTTTTGGCTATGGCTACACCTTC; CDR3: CASSLEGGTFGYGYTF
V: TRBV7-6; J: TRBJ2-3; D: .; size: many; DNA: TGTGCCAGCAGCTCCACCTACCGCGGAGATACGCAGTATTTT; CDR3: CASSSTYRGDTQYF
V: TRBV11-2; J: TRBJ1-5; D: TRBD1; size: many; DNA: TGTGCCAGCAGCCACCCGGCAAACCGGGACAGGGTAGTAGACCAGCCCCAGCATTTT; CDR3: CASSHPANRDRVVDQPQHF
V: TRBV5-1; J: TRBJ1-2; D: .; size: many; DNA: TGCGCCAGCAGCTTGGGTGCCTTGCGGGGTGGTCGAGAACACTATGGCTACACCTTC; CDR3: CASSLGALRGGREHYGYTF
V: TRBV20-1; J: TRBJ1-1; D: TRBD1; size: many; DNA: TGCAGTGCTAGAGATCGGGGACAGGGAAGAGGGAACACTGAAGCTTTCTTT; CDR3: CSARDRGQGRGNTEAFF
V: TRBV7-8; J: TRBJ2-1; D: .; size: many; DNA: TGTGCCAGCACTGGGTATGAGATCGGCAATGAGCAGTTCTTC; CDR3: CASTGYEIGNEQFF
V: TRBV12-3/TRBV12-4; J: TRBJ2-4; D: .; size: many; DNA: TGTGCCAGCAGTTTATCTGGACACTTAGCCAAAAACATTCAGTACTTC; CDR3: CASSLSGHLAKNIQYF
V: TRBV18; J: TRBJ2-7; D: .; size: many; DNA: TGTGCCAGCTCGAGCCGGGACGGAGTATCTCACGAGCAGTACTTC; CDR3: CASSSRDGVSHEQYF
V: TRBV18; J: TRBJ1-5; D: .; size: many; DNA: TGTGCCAGCTCAGATCAGCCCCAGCATTTT; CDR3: CASSDQPQHF
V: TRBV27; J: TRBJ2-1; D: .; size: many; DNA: TGTGCCAGCAGTTCACTAGCTTCGGGGTCGGGAAATGAGCAGTTCTTC; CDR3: CASSSLASGSGNEQFF
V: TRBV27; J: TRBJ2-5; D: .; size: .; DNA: TGTGCTTCTAACCCATTAGGACAGCAAGAGACCCAGTACTTC; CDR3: CASNPLGQQETQYF
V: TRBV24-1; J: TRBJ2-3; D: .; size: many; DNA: TGTGCCACCACCGGACCCCATACGTCAGATACGCAGTATTTT; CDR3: CATTGPHTSDTQYF
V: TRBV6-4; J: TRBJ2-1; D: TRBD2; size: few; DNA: TGTGCCAGCAGTTTGGGACTAGCGGATGAGCAGTTCTTC; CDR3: CASSLGLADEQFF
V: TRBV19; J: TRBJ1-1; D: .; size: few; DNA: TGTGCCAGTAGGCCTACCGACATCCAGCTTCGGGGGAGGCGAGCTTTCTTT; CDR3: CASRPTDIQLRGRRAFF
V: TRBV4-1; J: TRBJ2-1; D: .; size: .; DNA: TGCGCCAGCAGCCAAGATATCCGGGGTACGCAGTTCTTC; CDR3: CASSQDIRGTQFF
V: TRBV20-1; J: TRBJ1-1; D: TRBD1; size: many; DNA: TGCAGTGCTGGGATGACAGGGCGGGAAGCTTTCTTT; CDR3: CSAGMTGREAFF